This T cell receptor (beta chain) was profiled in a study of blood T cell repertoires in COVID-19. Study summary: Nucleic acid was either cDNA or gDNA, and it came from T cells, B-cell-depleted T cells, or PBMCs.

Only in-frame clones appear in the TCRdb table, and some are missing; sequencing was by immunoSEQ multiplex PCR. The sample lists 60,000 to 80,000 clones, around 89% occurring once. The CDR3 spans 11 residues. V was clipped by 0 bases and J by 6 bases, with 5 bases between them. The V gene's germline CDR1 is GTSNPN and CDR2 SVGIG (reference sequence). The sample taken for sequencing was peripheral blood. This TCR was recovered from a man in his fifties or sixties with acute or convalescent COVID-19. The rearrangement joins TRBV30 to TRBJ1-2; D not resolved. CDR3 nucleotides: TGTGCCTGGAGTGTACTGGATGGCTACACCTTC. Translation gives CAWSVLDGYTF.